This T cell receptor (beta chain) stems from a study of shared clonotypes between healthy human individuals. On the study more broadly: A couple of women and three men aged 18 to 49 made up the donors. Study-wide results and caveats: Blood was the sole source, and tissue repertoires probably differ.

For this clone: The antigen remains unidentified.

The protocol was immunoSEQ multiplex PCR, while the TCRdb copy is restricted to in-frame clones and leaves out a portion. In the table there are a few million clones, 85% to 95% of which are singletons. V lost 9 bases, J lost 2 bases, and 7 bases stayed unmatched. The CDR3 sequence is 13 residues long. The germline CDR1 and CDR2 sequences are ENHRY and SYGVKD. The rearrangement links TRBV10-3 to TRBJ2-7, with TRBD1 matching over 7 bases. The receptor was isolated from a man younger than 35 in good health. Specimen: naive CD4+ T cells sorted from blood. Subset noted: CD45RA+ positively selected. CDR3 protein: CAIQGRLTYEQYF. CDR3 DNA: TGTGCCATACAGGGGCGGTTGACCTACGAGCAGTACTTC.